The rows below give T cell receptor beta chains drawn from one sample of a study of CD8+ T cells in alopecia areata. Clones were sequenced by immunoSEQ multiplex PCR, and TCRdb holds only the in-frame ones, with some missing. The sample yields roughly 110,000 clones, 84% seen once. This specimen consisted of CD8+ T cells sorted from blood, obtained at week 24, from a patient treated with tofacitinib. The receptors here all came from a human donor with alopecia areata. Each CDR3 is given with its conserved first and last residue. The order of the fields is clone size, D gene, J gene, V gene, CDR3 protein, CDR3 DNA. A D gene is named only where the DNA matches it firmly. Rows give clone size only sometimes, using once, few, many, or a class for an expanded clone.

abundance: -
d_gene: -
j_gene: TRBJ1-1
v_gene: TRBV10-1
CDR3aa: CASRVSLNTEAFF
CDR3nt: TGCGCCAGCAGAGTCAGTTTGAACACTGAAGCTTTCTTT

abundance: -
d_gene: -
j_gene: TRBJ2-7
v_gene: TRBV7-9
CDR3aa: CASSLEMGQLKYEQYF
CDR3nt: TGTGCCAGCAGCTTAGAGATGGGACAACTCAAGTACGAGCAGTACTTC

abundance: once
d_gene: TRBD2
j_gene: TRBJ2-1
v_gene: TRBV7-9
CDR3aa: CASSGWVAGGSSAYNEQFF
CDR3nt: TGTGCCAGCAGCGGATGGGTAGCGGGGGGATCTTCGGCCTACAATGAGCAGTTCTTC

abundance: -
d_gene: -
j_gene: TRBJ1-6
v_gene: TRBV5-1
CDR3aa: CASNVGPNSPLHF
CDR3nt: TGCGCCAGCAACGTGGGCCCGAATTCACCCCTCCACTTT

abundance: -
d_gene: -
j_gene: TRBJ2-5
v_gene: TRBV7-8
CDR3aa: CASSPTSQGRETQYF
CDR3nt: TGTGCCAGCAGCCCAACGTCGCAGGGGCGGGAGACCCAGTACTTC

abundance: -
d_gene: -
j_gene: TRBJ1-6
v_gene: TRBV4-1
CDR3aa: CASSQGRGGSAYNSPLHF
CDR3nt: TGCGCCAGCAGCCAAGGGAGGGGGGGGAGCGCCTATAATTCACCCCTCCACTTT

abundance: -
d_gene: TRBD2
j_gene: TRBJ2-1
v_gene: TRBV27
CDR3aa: CASSFLSGGGVNEQFF
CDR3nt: TGTGCCAGCAGTTTCCTCTCCGGGGGAGGGGTAAATGAGCAGTTCTTC

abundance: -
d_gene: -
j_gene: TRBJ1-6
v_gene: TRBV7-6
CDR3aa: CASSFQTENSPLHF
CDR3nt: TGTGCCAGCAGCTTTCAAACAGAGAATTCACCCCTCCACTTT

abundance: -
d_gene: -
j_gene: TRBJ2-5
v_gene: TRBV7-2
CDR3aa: CASSSGPGVGETQYF
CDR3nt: TGTGCCAGCAGCTCCGGGCCGGGAGTAGGCGAGACCCAGTACTTC

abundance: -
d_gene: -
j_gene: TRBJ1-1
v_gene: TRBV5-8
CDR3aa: CASSLFPGALTEAFF
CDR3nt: TGTGCCAGCAGCTTGTTTCCGGGGGCGCTCACTGAAGCTTTCTTT

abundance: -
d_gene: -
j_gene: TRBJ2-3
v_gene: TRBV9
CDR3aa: CASSVPPVTGSTDTQYF
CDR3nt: TGTGCCAGCAGCGTCCCTCCCGTGACAGGTAGCACAGATACGCAGTATTTT

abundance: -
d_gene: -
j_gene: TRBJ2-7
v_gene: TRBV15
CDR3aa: CATSRGAGNSYEQYF
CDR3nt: TGTGCCACCAGCAGAGGCGCAGGGAACTCCTACGAGCAGTACTTC

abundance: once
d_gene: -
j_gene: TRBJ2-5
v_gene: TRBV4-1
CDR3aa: CASSQDRADLGETQYF
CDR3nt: TGCGCCAGCAGCCAAGATCGGGCGGATTTAGGGGAGACCCAGTACTTC

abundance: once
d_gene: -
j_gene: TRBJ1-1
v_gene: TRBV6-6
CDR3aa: CASSPGQIEAFF
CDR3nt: TGTGCCAGCAGTCCCGGACAGATTGAAGCTTTCTTT

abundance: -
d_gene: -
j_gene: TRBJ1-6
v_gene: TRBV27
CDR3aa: CASSLWPGRSPLHF
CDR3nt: TGTGCCAGCAGTTTATGGCCAGGGCGGTCACCCCTCCACTTT

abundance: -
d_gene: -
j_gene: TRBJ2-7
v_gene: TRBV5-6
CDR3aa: CASSEYSSYEQYF
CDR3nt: TGTGCCAGCAGCGAATATAGCTCCTACGAGCAGTACTTC

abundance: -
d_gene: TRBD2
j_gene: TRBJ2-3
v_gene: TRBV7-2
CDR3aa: CASSLTSGRRTDTQYF
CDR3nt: TGTGCCAGCAGCTTGACTAGCGGGAGACGCACAGATACGCAGTATTTT

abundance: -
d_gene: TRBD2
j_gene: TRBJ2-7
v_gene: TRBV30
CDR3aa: CAWRAGTSGEQYF
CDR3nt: TGTGCCTGGAGGGCCGGGACTAGCGGCGAGCAGTACTTC

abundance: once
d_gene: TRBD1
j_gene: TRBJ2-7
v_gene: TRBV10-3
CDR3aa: CAIKGQGVDEQYF
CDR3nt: TGTGCCATCAAGGGACAGGGGGTGGACGAGCAGTACTTC

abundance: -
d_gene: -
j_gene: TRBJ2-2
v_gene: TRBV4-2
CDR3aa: CASSQENMNTGELFF
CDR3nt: TGTGCCAGCAGCCAAGAAAACATGAACACCGGGGAGCTGTTTTTT

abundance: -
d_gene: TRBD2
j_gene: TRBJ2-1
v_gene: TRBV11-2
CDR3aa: CASSLDLASGEAYNEQFF
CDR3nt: TGTGCCAGCAGCTTAGATCTAGCTAGCGGGGAAGCCTACAATGAGCAGTTCTTC

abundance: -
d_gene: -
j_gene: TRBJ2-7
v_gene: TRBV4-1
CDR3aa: CASSQERDAYSYEQYF
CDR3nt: TGCGCCAGCAGCCAAGAGCGAGACGCTTATAGCTACGAGCAGTACTTC

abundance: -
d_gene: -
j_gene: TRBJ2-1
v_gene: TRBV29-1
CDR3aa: CSVVAEPYNEQFF
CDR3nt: TGCAGCGTTGTAGCGGAACCCTACAATGAGCAGTTCTTC

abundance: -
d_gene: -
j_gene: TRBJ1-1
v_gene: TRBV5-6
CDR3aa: CASSWGTGLSTEAFF
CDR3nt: TGTGCCAGCAGCTGGGGTACAGGGCTCAGCACTGAAGCTTTCTTT

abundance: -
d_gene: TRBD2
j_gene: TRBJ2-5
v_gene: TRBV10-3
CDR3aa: CAISEGGGGGVFGETQYF
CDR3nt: TGTGCCATCAGTGAAGGTGGAGGCGGGGGGGTCTTTGGAGAGACCCAGTACTTC

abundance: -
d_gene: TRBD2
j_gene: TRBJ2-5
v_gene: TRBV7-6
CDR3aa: CASSPRLALYQETQYF
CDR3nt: TGTGCCAGCAGCCCCCGACTAGCCCTGTACCAAGAGACCCAGTACTTC